These 27 T cell receptor beta chains were all obtained from the same sample, sequenced in a study of OX40 agonist ivuxolimab in advanced cancers. Library method: the immunoSEQ multiplex PCR assay. Sourced from immuneACCESS, this table was stored by TCRdb with only in-frame sequences that have V and J called. A share of the clones is absent; for the studies checked, an unresolved V gene accounts for under half, and the remainder has no known explanation. Recorded for this sample are 45,000 to 60,000 clones; about 83% of them occurred a single time. The ten most abundant clones make up over 3% of the sample. The sample was CD4+ or CD8+ T cells sorted from blood, taken in a trial of the OX40 agonist ivuxolimab. These receptors came from an adult with an advanced solid tumor such as melanoma, head and neck, liver or kidney cancer.

The chain employs TRBV4-1 and TRBJ2-2; no clear D gene. The germline V gene encodes CDR1 MGHRA and CDR2 YSYEKL. The length of the CDR3 is 15 residues. The V end lost 0 bases, the J end lost 4 bases, and 9 bases lay between the germline ends. CDR3 nucleotide sequence: TGCGCCAGCAGCCAAGAGGGTCTACTCACCGGGGAGCTGTTTTTT. Protein product: CASSQEGLLTGELFF.

The chain employs TRBV19 and TRBJ1-5, with no clear D. This CDR3 region has 15 residues. Germline CDR1 LNHDA, CDR2 SQIVND (reference sequence). Trimming removed 3 bases from V and 0 bases from J, with 9 bases in between. The CDR3 spells CASSIGPVSNQPQHF. CDR3 sequence (DNA): TGTGCCAGTAGTATTGGGCCAGTTAGCAATCAGCCCCAGCATTTT.

The J gene is TRBJ2-7, the V gene TRBV6-1; 14 bases agree with TRBD2. Germline CDR1 and CDR2: MNHNS and SASEGT. The CDR3 is 15 residues long. The V and J ends lost 7 bases and 7 bases, in that order; junction bases with no gene match: 9. The chain's CDR3 is CASTEGLAGAKEQYF. The CDR3 DNA sequence: TGTGCCAGCACCGAGGGACTAGCGGGAGCGAAGGAGCAGTACTTC.

The chain carries TRBV5-5 and TRBJ1-5; D is uncertain. Deletions cut 0 bases from V and 7 bases from J, with 11 bases between. CDR1 SGHKS and CDR2 YYEKEE come from the germline V gene (reference sequence). CDR3 length equals 14 residues. For the CDR3, the DNA is TGTGCCAGCAGCTTGGAGGTCGGTAAGCAGCCCCAGCATTTT. Its translation is CASSLEVGKQPQHF.

The chain employs TRBV7-9 and TRBJ1-3; perhaps TRBD1 as D (5 bases). Between the trimmed V and J ends, which lost 5 bases and 5 bases, there was a span of 10 bases. Germline-derived CDR1 and CDR2 are SEHNR and FQNEAQ (reference sequence). The CDR3 spans 13 residues. CDR3 in amino acids: CASSLGARNTIYF. The CDR3, as DNA: TGTGCCAGCAGCCTCGGGGCCCGAAACACCATATATTTT.

V gene TRBV7-9 combines with J gene TRBJ1-5; a possible D gene is TRBD1 (6 bases). The ends were cut back, 0 bases at V and 9 bases at J, with 15 bases in the middle. The germline CDR1 and CDR2 sequences are SEHNR and FQNEAQ (reference sequence). The CDR3 totals 15 residues. The CDR3 is CASSLATTGAGPQHF. CDR3 bases: TGTGCCAGCAGCTTAGCGACAACGGGGGCCGGGCCCCAGCATTTT.

In its sample, this clone was seen once. The V call is TRBV7-9, the J call TRBJ1-1; no reliable D call. Trimming pared 1 base from V and 5 bases from J, leaving 8 bases between. The CDR3 covers 13 residues. In germline, CDR1 is SEHNR, CDR2 FQNEAQ (reference sequence). The CDR3 sequence: CASSLDGKTEAFF. The CDR3 nucleotides read TGTGCCAGCAGCTTAGACGGGAAAACTGAAGCTTTCTTT.

This clone has only a few counts. The DNA of the CDR3 is TGTGCCAGCAAGTTGGCGGGCTATGGCTACACCTTC. This translates into CASKLAGYGYTF. This chain links TRBV28 with TRBJ1-2, with D unclear. V was clipped by 7 bases and J by 4 bases, with 10 bases between them. Germline loops: CDR1 MDHEN, CDR2 SYDVKM. The CDR3 consists of 12 residues.

The V gene is TRBV27, the J gene TRBJ2-7, with TRBD2 matching 7 bases. The CDR3 spans 14 residues. CDR1 and CDR2 from the germline V gene are MNHEY and SMNVEV (reference sequence). After removal of 0 bases from V and 4 bases from J, the junction contained 3 bases not matched to a gene. CDR3: CASSLSKRGYEQYF. The CDR3 nucleotides are TGTGCCAGCAGTTTATCGAAGCGGGGATACGAGCAGTACTTC.

This clone was detected a few times. The CDR3 DNA sequence: TGTGCCACCGCTCGGACAGGGGATGGAAACACCATATATTTT. Translating it yields CATARTGDGNTIYF. The chain uses TRBV28 and TRBJ1-3, with 9 bases identical to TRBD1. This CDR3 region has 14 residues. Germline CDR1 MDHEN, CDR2 SYDVKM. V shed 10 bases, J shed 3 bases, and the junction held 7 bases outside the gene matches.

The CDR3 protein is CASSATGVSGNTIYF. The CDR3 nucleotides are TGTGCCAGCAGCGCTACAGGGGTATCTGGAAACACCATATATTTT. The chain carries TRBV9 and TRBJ1-3; 7 bases agree with TRBD1. CDR3 length: 15 residues. J lost 1 base, V lost 3 bases, and 4 bases had no gene match. Germline V gene sequence: CDR1 SGDLS, CDR2 YYNGEE.

V usage is TRBV19 and J usage is TRBJ2-5; possibly TRBD1 or TRBD2 for D (5 bases each). Germline V lookup: CDR1 LNHDA, CDR2 SQIVND (reference sequence). V dropped 3 bases and J dropped 4 bases, with 15 bases sitting between them. The length of the CDR3 is 15 residues. The CDR3 sequence: CASSIGHVGAETQYF. The CDR3 bases are TGTGCCAGTAGTATCGGGCACGTCGGGGCAGAGACCCAGTACTTC.

The chain joins TRBV9 to TRBJ1-3; D is unclear. The germline CDR1 and CDR2 sequences are SGDLS and YYNGEE. The CDR3 is 16 amino acids. Trimming took 1 base from V and 0 from J, leaving 11 bases between them. The CDR3 here is CASSVHSSGSGNTIYF. The CDR3 DNA reads TGTGCCAGCAGCGTACACAGCTCGGGCTCTGGAAACACCATATATTTT.

The rearrangement uses TRBV10-3 and TRBJ2-3; tentative D call: TRBD2 (6 bases). V lost 5 bases to trimming and J lost 0 bases, with 9 bases between them. The CDR3 is made up of 14 amino acids. Germline V gene lookup returns CDR1 ENHRY and CDR2 SYGVKD. CDR3 protein: CAISRDSSTDTQYF. Here the CDR3 DNA reads TGTGCCATCAGTCGGGACTCCAGCACAGATACGCAGTATTTT.

This sequence joins TRBV5-4 and TRBJ2-3; 9 bases map to TRBD1. V shed 0 bases and J 3 bases; nucleotides not matched to a gene: 2. In germline, CDR1 is SGHNT, CDR2 YYREEE (reference sequence). The CDR3 has 15 amino acids. The CDR3 loop reads CASSLDRGRTDTQYF. The CDR3 coding sequence is TGTGCCAGCAGCTTGGACAGGGGGCGAACAGATACGCAGTATTTT.

V is TRBV4-2 and J is TRBJ2-3; 9 positions agree with TRBD2. Germline CDR1 reads LGHNA; CDR2 reads YNFKEQ. The CDR3 is 14 residues long. Trimming removed 7 bases from V and 2 bases from J; junction bases left unmatched: 4. This CDR3 is CASKSSGATDTQYF. The CDR3 coding sequence is TGTGCCAGCAAATCTAGCGGGGCCACAGATACGCAGTATTTT.

Only one count was recorded for this clone. This rearrangement joins TRBV15 to TRBJ1-5, with D possibly matching TRBD1 (6 bases). Trimming cost V 0 bases and J 4 bases, with 10 bases left between them. This CDR3 is 15 amino acids long. Germline CDR1 is LNHNV and CDR2 is YYDKDF (reference sequence). The CDR3 is CATSRDRTENQPQHF. The CDR3 nucleotides read TGTGCCACCAGCAGAGACCGGACAGAGAATCAGCCCCAGCATTTT.

The chain couples TRBV14 to TRBJ2-7; 7 bases fit TRBD1. Germline CDR1 is SGHDN and CDR2 is FVKESK. There are 14 residues in the CDR3. After removal of 3 bases from V and 3 bases from J, the junction contained 5 bases not matched to a gene. The CDR3 DNA reads as TGTGCCAGCAGCCAGGGACAGCTAAACTACGAGCAGTACTTC. This gives the protein CASSQGQLNYEQYF.

This chain uses TRBV4-1 with TRBJ2-7; 9 nucleotides line up with TRBD2. The CDR3 length is 18 residues. The germline gives CDR1 MGHRA, CDR2 YSYEKL. V gave up 1 base and J gave up 1 base; unmatched junction bases: 11. CDR3 residues: CASSQVAMRTSGSYEQYF. In nucleotides, the CDR3 is TGCGCCAGCAGCCAAGTAGCGATGCGAACTAGCGGGTCCTACGAGCAGTACTTC.

The J gene is TRBJ1-5, the V gene TRBV19, with D unclear. Trimming pared 5 bases from V and 0 bases from J, leaving 5 bases between. This CDR3 has 13 amino acids. Germline CDR1 and CDR2: LNHDA and SQIVND (reference sequence). The CDR3 sequence: CASSPNSNQPQHF. CDR3 DNA sequence: TGTGCCAGTAGTCCTAATAGCAATCAGCCCCAGCATTTT. The full variable domain, in which reference TRBV19 and TRBJ1-5 provide the parts outside the CDR3, is DGGITQSPKYLFRKEGQNVTLSCEQNLNHDAMYWYRQDPGQGLRLIYYSQIVNDFQKGDIAEGYSVSREKKESFPLTVTSAQKNPTAFYLCASSPNSNQPQHFGDGTRLSIL.

The chain employs TRBV5-4 and TRBJ2-7; perhaps TRBD1 as D (6 bases). CDR3 size: 15 residues. Germline lookup yields CDR1 SGHNT and CDR2 YYREEE (reference sequence). Trimming left V 1 base short and J 3 bases short, with 14 bases between. The CDR3 is CASSLYQGKFYEQYF. CDR3 in DNA: TGTGCCAGCAGCTTGTATCAGGGGAAATTCTACGAGCAGTACTTC. Full variable domain (missing parts from reference TRBV5-4 and TRBJ2-7): ETGVTQSPTHLIKTRGQQVTLRCSSQSGHNTVSWYQQALGQGPQFIFQYYREEENGRGNFPPRFSGLQFPNYSSELNVNALELDDSALYLCASSLYQGKFYEQYFGPGTRLTVT.

The chain is built from TRBV29-1 and TRBJ2-3; D uncertain. This CDR3 has 13 amino acids. Germline V gives CDR1 SQVTM, CDR2 ANQGSEA. Trimming cost V 4 bases and J 6 bases, with 14 bases left between them. The CDR3 DNA sequence: TGCAGCGTTGTCGTAGGGAATTGGGATACGCAGTATTTT. Its protein is CSVVVGNWDTQYF.

This chain uses TRBV30 with TRBJ2-3, with D unclear. Trimming took off 4 bases at V and 2 bases at J, with 10 bases between the two ends. The CDR3 covers 13 residues. The V gene's germline CDR1 is GTSNPN and CDR2 SVGIG (reference sequence). CDR3: CAWKTALTDTQYF. CDR3 coding DNA: TGTGCCTGGAAAACCGCCCTCACAGATACGCAGTATTTT. The full variable domain, rest sourced from reference TRBV30 and TRBJ2-3, is SQTIHQWPATLVQPVGSPLSLECTVEGTSNPNLYWYRQAAGRGLQLLFYSVGIGQISSEVPQNLSASRPQDRQFILSSKKLLLSDSGFYLCAWKTALTDTQYFGPGTRLTVL.

The chain is built from TRBV30 and TRBJ2-5; the match to TRBD2 covers 7 bases. Per germline, CDR1 GTSNPN and CDR2 SVGIG (reference sequence). V lost 0 bases, J lost 5 bases, and 3 bases stayed unmatched. CDR3 length equals 13 residues. The CDR3 region is CAWSVAGLETQYF. The CDR3 DNA reads TGTGCCTGGAGTGTAGCGGGACTGGAGACCCAGTACTTC.

The chain carries TRBV19 and TRBJ2-1, with D tentatively TRBD2 (6 bases). This CDR3 has 15 residues. Germline loops: CDR1 LNHDA, CDR2 SQIVND (reference sequence). Trimming removed 4 bases from V and 6 bases from J, with 16 bases in between. CDR3 region: CASSTGTARPNEQFF. CDR3 sequence (DNA): TGTGCCAGTAGTACCGGGACTGCCCGGCCCAATGAGCAGTTCTTC.

The CDR3 region has the DNA TGTGCCAGCAGCTTAGAAGCAGGGTGGAATGAGCAGTTCTTC. It is translated as CASSLEAGWNEQFF. This sequence joins TRBV11-2 and TRBJ2-1; D possibly corresponds to TRBD1 (5 bases). This CDR3 contains 14 residues. V was pared by 0 bases and J by 7 bases, with 10 bases between. Germline lookup yields CDR1 SGHAT and CDR2 FQNNGV.

The chain employs TRBV29-1 and TRBJ2-3, with TRBD1 matching 8 bases. In germline, CDR1 is SQVTM, CDR2 ANQGSEA. The CDR3 covers 12 residues. The trim removed 7 bases at V and 1 base at J, leaving 1 base unmatched. The CDR3 sequence: CSGGQGTDTQYF. The CDR3 nucleotides read TGCAGCGGGGGACAGGGCACAGATACGCAGTATTTT.